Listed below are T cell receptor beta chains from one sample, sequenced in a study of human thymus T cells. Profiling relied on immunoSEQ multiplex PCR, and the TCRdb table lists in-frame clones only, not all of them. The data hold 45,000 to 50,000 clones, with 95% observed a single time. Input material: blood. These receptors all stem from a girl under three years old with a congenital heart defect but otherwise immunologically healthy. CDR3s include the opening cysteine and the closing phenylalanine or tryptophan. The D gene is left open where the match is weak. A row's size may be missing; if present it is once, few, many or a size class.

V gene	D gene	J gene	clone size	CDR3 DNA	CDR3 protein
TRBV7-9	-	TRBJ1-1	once	TGTGCCAGCAGCTTGGTACTCGGGGGTGCGACTGAAGCTTTCTTT	CASSLVLGGATEAFF
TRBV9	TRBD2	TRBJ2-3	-	TGTGCCAGCAGCGTAGGCGTGAGCGGGAGGGGCCGGAGCACAGATACGCAGTATTTT	CASSVGVSGRGRSTDTQYF
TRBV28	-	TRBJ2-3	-	TGTGCCAGCAGTTTTTTGTGGGAGACAAAACCCAAACCGACAGATACGCAGTATTTT	CASSFLWETKPKPTDTQYF
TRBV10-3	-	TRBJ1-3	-	TGTGCCATCAGTGACGGACAGACTGGAAACACCATATATTTT	CAISDGQTGNTIYF
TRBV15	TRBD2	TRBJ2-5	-	TGTGCCACCAGCAGAGTGGGGCTAGCGGACCAAGAGACCCAGTACTTC	CATSRVGLADQETQYF
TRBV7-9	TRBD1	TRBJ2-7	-	TGTGCCAGCAGCTTAGCGTCCGGGACAGGTTACGAGCAGTACTTC	CASSLASGTGYEQYF
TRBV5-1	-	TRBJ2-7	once	TGCGCCAGCAGCCCCCTGGCAGGGGAAATATACGAGCAGTACTTC	CASSPLAGEIYEQYF
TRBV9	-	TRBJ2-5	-	TGTGCCAGCAGCGTCACCGGGACCCAAGAGACCCAGTACTTC	CASSVTGTQETQYF
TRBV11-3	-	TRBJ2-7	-	TGTGCCAGCAGACCCCAACCCTACGAGCAGTACTTC	CASRPQPYEQYF
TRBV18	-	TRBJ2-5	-	TGTGCCAGCTCACCAGGTTGGACAAGCCAAGAGACCCAGTACTTC	CASSPGWTSQETQYF
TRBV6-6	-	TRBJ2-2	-	TGTGCCAGCAGTTACGGGGTCCGTGGGGGGCTGTTTTTT	CASSYGVRGGLFF
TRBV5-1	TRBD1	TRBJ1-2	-	TGCGCCAGCAGCGCCCGGACAGGGGGGGACTATGGCTACACCTTC	CASSARTGGDYGYTF
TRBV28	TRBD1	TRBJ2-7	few	TGTGCCAGCAGTCAACAGGGGGACTCCTACGAGCAGTACTTC	CASSQQGDSYEQYF
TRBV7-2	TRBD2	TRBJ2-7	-	TGTGCCAGCAGCTTAGCCGGGACTAGCCAACAGTACTTC	CASSLAGTSQQYF
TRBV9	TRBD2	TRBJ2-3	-	TGTGCCAGCAGCGACAGGAGCGGGAGGGCCTTGGATACGCAGTATTTT	CASSDRSGRALDTQYF
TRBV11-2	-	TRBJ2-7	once	TGTGCCAGCGCCGAGAGGGGGTCCCACGAGCAGTACTTC	CASAERGSHEQYF
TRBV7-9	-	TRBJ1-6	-	TGTGCCAGCAGCTTAGCCAGGGACAATTCACCCCTCCACTTT	CASSLARDNSPLHF
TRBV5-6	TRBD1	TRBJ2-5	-	TGTGCCAGCAGCTATAGACAGGGCATTCGGGAGACCCAGTACTTC	CASSYRQGIRETQYF
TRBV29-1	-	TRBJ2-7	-	TGCAGCGTTGACACCGGGCCACCCTACGAGCAGTACTTC	CSVDTGPPYEQYF
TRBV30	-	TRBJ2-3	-	TGTGCCTGGAGGGGAGCCATGATAGTAACGACCCGTGATACGCAGTATTTT	CAWRGAMIVTTRDTQYF
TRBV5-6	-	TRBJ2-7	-	TGTGCCAGCAGCCCCACCGCCGGGGTTGGCTTTTACGAGCAGTACTTC	CASSPTAGVGFYEQYF
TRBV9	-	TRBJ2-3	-	TGTGCCAGCAGCGTAGGGGGCGATAGCACAGATACGCAGTATTTT	CASSVGGDSTDTQYF
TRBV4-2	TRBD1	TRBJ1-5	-	TGTGCCAGCAGCCAAGATGGGACAGGGGGATTAAGACAGCCCCAGCATTTT	CASSQDGTGGLRQPQHF